The rows below give T cell receptor beta chains drawn from one sample of a study of blood T cells in healthy people across ages. TCRdb re-derived calls from the 5' RACE reads in MiXCR, one entry per CDR3 protein. The sample has 1,500,000 or so distinct CDR3 sequences, around 59% seen once. The sample comprised blood. These receptors were obtained from a man between 18 and 35 years old in good health. Each CDR3 is given with its conserved first and last residue. A D gene is named only where the DNA matches it firmly. Expanded clones are given a class, and other clones once, few, many or no size at all.

J gene: TRBJ2-2
V gene: TRBV29-1
D gene: NA
clone size: NA
CDR3 protein: CSAVNTGELFF
CDR3 DNA: TGCAGCGCGGTGAACACCGGGGAGCTGTTTTTT

J gene: TRBJ2-7
V gene: TRBV25-1
D gene: NA
clone size: NA
CDR3 protein: CASSDFDRRSYEQYF
CDR3 DNA: TGTGCCAGCAGTGATTTCGACAGGCGCTCCTACGAGCAGTACTTC

J gene: TRBJ1-2
V gene: TRBV6-2/TRBV6-3
D gene: NA
clone size: NA
CDR3 protein: CASSWGSHDGYTF
CDR3 DNA: TGTGCCAGCAGTTGGGGAAGTCATGATGGCTACACCTTC

J gene: TRBJ1-4
V gene: TRBV29-1
D gene: NA
clone size: NA
CDR3 protein: CSVKTARTSGELFF
CDR3 DNA: TGCAGCGTCAAAACGGCAAGGACTTCTGGGGAACTGTTTTTT

J gene: TRBJ2-7
V gene: TRBV28
D gene: NA
clone size: NA
CDR3 protein: CASSFPTRSYEQYF
CDR3 DNA: TGTGCCAGCAGTTTCCCGACTAGGTCCTACGAGCAGTACTTC

J gene: TRBJ2-3
V gene: TRBV2
D gene: NA
clone size: NA
CDR3 protein: CAGTGTATDTQYF
CDR3 DNA: TGTGCCGGAACCGGGACTGCTACAGATACGCAGTATTTT

J gene: TRBJ2-7
V gene: TRBV7-2
D gene: TRBD2
clone size: few
CDR3 protein: CASSSTTSGGYEQYF
CDR3 DNA: TGTGCCAGCAGCTCCACGACTAGCGGGGGATACGAGCAGTACTTC

J gene: TRBJ2-3
V gene: TRBV4-3
D gene: TRBD2
clone size: NA
CDR3 protein: CASSRYMGRDSTDTQYF
CDR3 DNA: TGCGCCAGCAGCCGCTACATGGGGAGGGATAGCACAGATACGCAGTATTTT

J gene: TRBJ2-7
V gene: TRBV12-3/TRBV12-4
D gene: NA
clone size: NA
CDR3 protein: CASSLTPGLTYEQYF
CDR3 DNA: TGTGCCAGCAGTTTGACCCCAGGGCTAACCTACGAGCAGTACTTC

J gene: TRBJ2-3
V gene: TRBV10-3
D gene: NA
clone size: NA
CDR3 protein: CAISEGRGLTDTQYF
CDR3 DNA: TGTGCCATCAGTGAAGGTCGAGGTTTGACAGATACGCAGTATTTT

J gene: TRBJ1-6
V gene: TRBV5-5
D gene: TRBD1
clone size: NA
CDR3 protein: CASSLPPQGYNSPLHF
CDR3 DNA: TGTGCCAGCAGCTTGCCTCCACAGGGGTATAATTCACCCCTCCACTTT

J gene: TRBJ2-1
V gene: TRBV11-2
D gene: NA
clone size: NA
CDR3 protein: CASSSPWNEQFF
CDR3 DNA: TGTGCCAGCAGCTCCCCTTGGAATGAGCAGTTCTTC

J gene: TRBJ1-1
V gene: TRBV5-1
D gene: NA
clone size: NA
CDR3 protein: CASSLIRGPEAFF
CDR3 DNA: TGCGCCAGCAGCTTAATCCGGGGCCCTGAAGCTTTCTTT

J gene: TRBJ2-1
V gene: TRBV6-5
D gene: NA
clone size: NA
CDR3 protein: CASSSSLAMSAFF
CDR3 DNA: TGTGCCAGCAGTTCCTCGTTAGCAATGAGTGCGTTCTTC

J gene: TRBJ1-6
V gene: TRBV12-3/TRBV12-4
D gene: NA
clone size: NA
CDR3 protein: CASSPTGAYNSPLHF
CDR3 DNA: TGTGCCAGCAGTCCGACCGGGGCTTATAATTCACCCCTCCACTTT

J gene: TRBJ1-3
V gene: TRBV4-2
D gene: NA
clone size: NA
CDR3 protein: CASSQDRSNTIYF
CDR3 DNA: TGTGCCAGCAGCCAAGATCGCTCCAACACCATATATTTT

J gene: TRBJ2-3
V gene: TRBV2
D gene: NA
clone size: few
CDR3 protein: CASTERVSTDTQYF
CDR3 DNA: TGTGCCAGCACTGAAAGGGTTAGCACAGATACGCAGTATTTT

J gene: TRBJ2-5
V gene: TRBV7-8
D gene: TRBD1
clone size: NA
CDR3 protein: CASLKTGAGQETQYF
CDR3 DNA: TGTGCCAGCCTAAAGACAGGGGCAGGCCAAGAGACCCAGTACTTC

J gene: TRBJ2-7
V gene: TRBV20-1
D gene: NA
clone size: once
CDR3 protein: CSARVDTRSYEQYF
CDR3 DNA: TGCAGTGCTAGAGTAGATACTAGATCCTACGAGCAGTACTTC

J gene: TRBJ2-1
V gene: TRBV27
D gene: NA
clone size: NA
CDR3 protein: CASSPPTGRGYYNEQFF
CDR3 DNA: TGTGCCAGCAGTCCTCCGACAGGGAGGGGGTACTACAATGAGCAGTTCTTC

J gene: TRBJ2-7
V gene: TRBV20-1
D gene: NA
clone size: NA
CDR3 protein: CSASGDGTYNEQYF
CDR3 DNA: TGCAGTGCTAGCGGGGACGGGACCTACAATGAGCAGTACTTC

J gene: TRBJ1-4
V gene: TRBV4-1
D gene: NA
clone size: NA
CDR3 protein: CASSQVEVSNEKLFF
CDR3 DNA: TGCGCCAGCAGCCAAGTGGAGGTTTCGAATGAAAAACTGTTTTTT

J gene: TRBJ2-1
V gene: TRBV20-1
D gene: NA
clone size: many
CDR3 protein: CSASSSYNEQFF
CDR3 DNA: TGCAGTGCATCGAGCTCCTACAATGAGCAGTTCTTC

J gene: TRBJ1-2
V gene: TRBV29-1
D gene: NA
clone size: few
CDR3 protein: CSVDRVWGYTF
CDR3 DNA: TGCAGCGTTGACAGGGTATGGGGCTACACCTTC

J gene: TRBJ2-7
V gene: TRBV27
D gene: TRBD1
clone size: once
CDR3 protein: CASSFATGAYEQYF
CDR3 DNA: TGTGCCAGCAGTTTCGCGACAGGGGCCTACGAGCAGTACTTC

J gene: TRBJ2-5
V gene: TRBV7-9
D gene: TRBD2
clone size: NA
CDR3 protein: CASSLRGLAGGPGQWTQYF
CDR3 DNA: TGTGCCAGCAGCTTAAGGGGACTAGCGGGAGGGCCCGGGCAATGGACCCAGTACTTC

J gene: TRBJ2-5
V gene: TRBV7-8
D gene: NA
clone size: NA
CDR3 protein: CASRRYRTDRLQETQYF
CDR3 DNA: TGTGCCAGCAGACGTTACCGTACTGACAGGCTACAAGAGACCCAGTACTTC